These T cell receptor beta chains were read from a single sample in a study of T cell changes during pregnancy in multiple sclerosis. Assay: immunoSEQ multiplex PCR; the TCRdb copy retains only in-frame clones and omits some. The table has over 35,000 clones, 90% seen once. Sequenced material: CD8+ T cells from peripheral blood mononuclear cells, taken in the first trimester of pregnancy. These receptors all stem from a female donor with multiple sclerosis, enrolled in a pregnancy study. Each CDR3 is given with its conserved first and last residue. The order of the fields is D gene, V gene, J gene, clone size, CDR3 protein, CDR3 DNA. D genes are given only for firm matches. Where a row states a size, it is once, few, many or the class of an expanded clone; other rows omit it.

TRBD1,TRBV6-5,TRBJ2-7,once,CASSAGTGSYEQYF,TGTGCCAGCAGCGCCGGGACAGGGAGCTACGAGCAGTACTTC
TRBD2,TRBV30,TRBJ2-3,.,CAWSALPGLAWEDTQYF,TGTGCCTGGAGTGCACTACCGGGACTAGCTTGGGAAGATACGCAGTATTTT
.,TRBV23-1,TRBJ1-3,.,CASSYLLTDAGNTIYF,TGCGCCAGCAGCTACCTTCTGACAGACGCTGGAAACACCATATATTTT
.,TRBV5-4,TRBJ2-3,.,CASSLGADTQYF,TGTGCCAGCAGCTTGGGAGCAGATACGCAGTATTTT
.,TRBV6-5,TRBJ1-2,.,CASSLTGKGYTF,TGTGCCAGCAGTCTTACAGGGAAGGGCTACACCTTC
.,TRBV6-1,TRBJ1-1,once,CASSESPVYRDLPNTEAFF,TGTGCCAGCAGTGAATCACCAGTTTACCGGGATCTTCCGAACACTGAAGCTTTCTTT
TRBD1,TRBV7-9,TRBJ2-5,once,CASSLAKRTGVSVSETQYF,TGTGCCAGCAGCTTAGCGAAAAGGACAGGGGTCTCTGTTTCCGAGACCCAGTACTTC
.,TRBV21-1,TRBJ2-5,.,CASSKPRAGGSETQYF,TGTGCCAGCAGCAAACCTAGGGCAGGGGGCAGTGAGACCCAGTACTTC
.,TRBV10-2,TRBJ2-1,once,CASSVAGSSYNEQFF,TGCGCCAGCAGTGTTGCGGGAAGCTCCTACAATGAGCAGTTCTTC
.,TRBV29-1,TRBJ1-1,.,CSVANSRGQGTEAFF,TGCAGCGTTGCGAACTCCAGGGGTCAGGGCACTGAAGCTTTCTTT
TRBD2,TRBV5-1,TRBJ2-1,.,CASSHAGGSSYNEQFF,TGCGCCAGCAGTCACGCGGGAGGGAGCTCCTACAATGAGCAGTTCTTC
TRBD1,TRBV9,TRBJ2-1,.,CASSRDSNYNEQFF,TGTGCCAGCAGCCGGGACAGTAACTACAATGAGCAGTTCTTC
.,TRBV25-1,TRBJ1-1,.,CASSERSGMNTEAFF,TGTGCCAGCAGTGAACGGTCGGGTATGAACACTGAAGCTTTCTTT
.,TRBV29-1,TRBJ2-7,.,CSVTQGGGGGREQYF,TGCAGCGTCACCCAAGGGGGGGGAGGGGGTCGCGAGCAGTACTTC
.,TRBV7-2,TRBJ1-3,.,CASSLSRRGSGNTIYF,TGTGCCAGCAGCTTAAGTCGGCGGGGCTCAGGAAACACCATATATTTT
TRBD1,TRBV27,TRBJ1-3,.,CASSLGQGAGNTIYF,TGTGCCAGCAGTTTGGGACAGGGGGCTGGAAACACCATATATTTT
TRBD2,TRBV14,TRBJ2-1,few,CASSQEGLAGVYEQFF,TGTGCCAGCAGCCAAGAAGGCCTAGCGGGAGTCTATGAGCAGTTCTTC
.,TRBV5-4,TRBJ2-2,.,CASSYETDNTGELFF,TGTGCCAGCAGTTATGAGACAGATAACACCGGGGAGCTGTTTTTT
.,TRBV4-2,TRBJ1-6,few,CASSPGPEKVSPLHF,TGTGCCAGCAGCCCAGGTCCCGAGAAGGTTTCACCCCTCCACTTT
.,TRBV5-1,TRBJ2-3,.,CASSLEGLMGDTQYF,TGCGCCAGCAGCTTGGAGGGGCTCATGGGAGATACGCAGTATTTT
.,TRBV7-8,TRBJ2-3,.,CASSLARAGGSTDTQYF,TGTGCCAGCAGCTTAGCAAGGGCGGGCGGGAGCACAGATACGCAGTATTTT
TRBD1,TRBV6-1,TRBJ1-4,.,CASSEWTGTNEKLFF,TGTGCCAGCAGTGAATGGACAGGGACTAATGAAAAACTGTTTTTT
.,TRBV7-9,TRBJ2-2,.,CASSQSPGLAGELFF,TGTGCCAGCAGCCAGTCACCGGGGTTGGCCGGGGAGCTGTTTTTT
.,TRBV19,TRBJ2-7,.,CASSYLEGSGTDEQYF,TGTGCCAGTAGTTACTTGGAGGGCTCGGGGACCGACGAGCAGTACTTC
.,TRBV9,TRBJ2-1,.,CASSVARLPGEQFF,TGTGCCAGCAGCGTAGCGAGACTCCCCGGGGAGCAGTTCTTC
TRBD1,TRBV6-5,TRBJ1-1,few,CASSYSGQGVAFF,TGTGCCAGCAGTTACTCCGGACAGGGTGTAGCTTTCTTT
TRBD1,TRBV4-1,TRBJ2-7,.,CASSHGTGPYEQYF,TGCGCCAGCAGCCATGGGACAGGTCCCTACGAGCAGTACTTC
.,TRBV10-3,TRBJ1-2,.,CAISDMDGGRYGYTF,TGTGCCATCAGTGACATGGATGGGGGCCGCTATGGCTACACCTTC
.,TRBV5-1,TRBJ2-1,.,CASSLGLGGVQFF,TGCGCCAGCAGCTTGGGATTAGGGGGTGTGCAGTTCTTC
TRBD2,TRBV7-2,TRBJ2-1,.,CASSLREGGEQFF,TGTGCCAGCAGCTTACGGGAGGGGGGTGAGCAGTTCTTC
.,TRBV7-9,TRBJ2-1,.,CASTFGGSSYNEQFF,TGTGCCAGCACCTTCGGAGGAAGCTCCTACAATGAGCAGTTCTTC
TRBD2,TRBV27,TRBJ2-3,.,CASSLVRLAGGKATQYF,TGTGCCAGCAGTTTAGTGCGACTAGCGGGAGGAAAGGCTACGCAGTATTTT
TRBD2,TRBV7-2,TRBJ2-5,.,CASSLLSLSGGEETQYF,TGTGCCAGCAGCTTACTTTCGCTTAGCGGGGGGGAAGAGACCCAGTACTTC
.,TRBV4-2,TRBJ2-7,once,CASSQGAGLAMDEQYF,TGTGCCAGCAGCCAAGGGGCGGGGCTAGCGATGGACGAGCAGTACTTC
.,TRBV9,TRBJ2-4,.,CASSEKGVAKNIQYF,TGTGCCAGCAGTGAGAAAGGGGTAGCCAAAAACATTCAGTACTTC
TRBD2,TRBV19,TRBJ2-2,.,CASSQTASGNTGELFF,TGTGCCAGTAGCCAAACGGCTAGCGGGAACACCGGGGAGCTGTTTTTT
.,TRBV7-9,TRBJ2-5,.,CASSLEQEQETQYF,TGTGCCAGCAGCTTAGAACAGGAACAAGAGACCCAGTACTTC
TRBD2,TRBV7-2,TRBJ2-5,once,CASSLSGGETQYF,TGTGCCAGCAGCTTAAGCGGGGGGGAGACCCAGTACTTC
.,TRBV10-3,TRBJ2-3,.,CAISESGPAGNTQYF,TGTGCCATCAGTGAGTCGGGCCCTGCGGGGAATACGCAGTATTTT
.,TRBV6-5,TRBJ2-1,.,CASSLGEGNEQFF,TGTGCCAGCAGCCTGGGTGAGGGCAATGAGCAGTTCTTC
.,TRBV10-3,TRBJ1-2,.,CAISGQGFYGYTF,TGTGCCATCAGTGGTCAGGGGTTCTATGGCTACACCTTC